This T cell receptor (beta chain) was sequenced for a study of T cell clonotyping in hematopoietic cell transplantation. Comments on this clone: At one end, the junction sequence differs from germline, possibly due to a read error.

Libraries were prepared by immunoSEQ multiplex PCR; TCRdb keeps only in-frame clonotypes and omits some of them. The top ten hold 4% to 5% of the sample, which has about 16,000 clones, about 85% seen once. This material consisted of PBMCs, taken 100 days after allogeneic stem cell transplant. This clonotype was obtained from a male patient in his sixties who had an allogeneic stem cell transplant from a related donor, so the T cells may come from the graft donor. Some clones in this sample may be carry-over from other donors' samples.

CDR3 DNA sequence: TGTGCCAGCACCTTATCCCCCGCCCCGTCCTACGAGCAGTACTTC. It is translated as CASTLSPAPSYEQYF. The chain is built from TRBV11-2 and TRBJ2-7; D not certain. Germline-derived CDR1 and CDR2 are SGHAT and FQNNGV. This CDR3 region has 15 residues. Based on the CDR3 plus reference TRBV11-2 and TRBJ2-7, the full variable domain is EAGVAQSPRYKIIEKRQSVAFWCNPISGHATLYWYQQILGQGPKLLIQFQNNGVVDDSQLPKDRFSAERLKGVDSTLKIQPAKLEDSAVYLCASTLSPAPSYEQYFGPGTRLTVT.